Following are 15 T cell receptor beta chains from one sample sequenced in a study of T cells in Graves' hyperthyroidism and ophthalmopathy. Amplified TCR beta CDR3 regions derived from RNA transcripts. HTBI primers drove first-round RT-PCR of the TCR CDR3. TCRdb re-called the multiplex PCR reads with MiXCR, one entry per CDR3 protein. The sample lists about 480,000 distinct CDR3 sequences, around a fifth occurring once. The sequenced sample consisted of blood. These receptors all come from a woman in her sixties or seventies with Graves' ophthalmopathy.

This clonotype occurred many times. The chain uses TRBV12-3 or TRBV12-4 and TRBJ2-1; D ambiguous. V lost 1 base to trimming and J lost 3 bases, with 19 bases between them. The CDR3 contains 18 residues. For the CDR3, the DNA is TGTGCCAGCAGTTTAGACTTTTCCTCGGGCAGGCACTACAATGAGCAGTTCTTC. Translated, it gives CASSLDFSSGRHYNEQFF.

This clonotype was recorded a few times. V is TRBV6-1 and J is TRBJ1-6, with D hard to call. The germline V and J ends were trimmed by 6 bases and 8 bases, with 5 bases remaining between them. The CDR3 loop spans 11 amino acids. CDR1 and CDR2 from the germline V gene are MNHNS and SASEGT. The CDR3 coding sequence is TGTGCCAGCAGACAAGATTCACCCCTCCACTTT. As protein: CASRQDSPLHF.

This clonotype has more than one count but fewer than ten. Here the CDR3 reads CASSDGLPSSGNTIYF. The DNA for the CDR3 is TGTGCCAGCAGTGACGGACTGCCGAGCTCTGGAAACACCATATATTTT. The chain combines TRBV25-1 with TRBJ1-3; D remains ambiguous. This CDR3 comprises 16 residues. Germline assignment: CDR1 MGHDK and CDR2 SYGVNS. Trimming removed 3 bases at V and 0 bases at J, with 12 bases between.

There are a few counts of this clonotype. V is TRBV5-4 and J is TRBJ2-3; 10 nucleotides agree with TRBD2. CDR1 and CDR2 from the germline V gene are SGHNT and YYREEE (reference sequence). The CDR3 has 15 amino acids. Trimming cost V 1 base and J 4 bases; bases outside gene matches: 3. The CDR3 sequence is CASSLTSGIPDTQYF. The CDR3 DNA is TGTGCCAGCAGCTTGACTAGCGGGATCCCAGATACGCAGTATTTT. Combining the CDR3 with reference TRBV5-4 and TRBJ2-3 gives the whole variable domain ETGVTQSPTHLIKTRGQQVTLRCSSQSGHNTVSWYQQALGQGPQFIFQYYREEENGRGNFPPRFSGLQFPNYSSELNVNALELDDSALYLCASSLTSGIPDTQYFGPGTRLTVL.

The gene calls are TRBV20-1 and TRBJ2-5, with TRBD2 as a possible D gene (5 bases). The CDR3 extends over 12 amino acids. From germline, CDR1 is DFQATT and CDR2 SNEGSKA (reference sequence). The CDR3 nucleotides are TGCTCCTTTCTAGCTGGGAGAGAGACCCAGTACTTC. Translated, it gives CSFLAGRETQYF.

In its sample, this clonotype was seen a few times. The rearrangement joins TRBV15 to TRBJ2-1; 11 bases agree with TRBD2. Germline V CDR1 and CDR2: LNHNV, YYDKDF (reference sequence). The CDR3 extends over 15 amino acids. The J segment lost 6 bases and the V segment lost 5 bases, leaving 6 bases of the junction unmatched. The CDR3 region is CATSGNSGRANEQFF. The CDR3 DNA follows: TGTGCCACCAGCGGAAATAGCGGGAGGGCCAATGAGCAGTTCTTC.

This clonotype has ten or more counts. CDR3 residues: CASSFSLAQFF. For the CDR3, the DNA is TGTGCCAGCAGCTTTAGCCTAGCCCAGTTCTTC. The chain is built from TRBV7-2 and TRBJ2-1, with D possibly TRBD2 on 5 matching bases. CDR1 is SGHTA and CDR2 is FQGNSA in the germline V gene. The CDR3 extends over 11 amino acids. With 3 bases removed from V and 13 bases from J, the gap between germline ends came to 10 bases. Supplemented by reference TRBV7-2 and TRBJ2-1, the full variable domain reads GAGVSQSPSNKVTEKGKDVELRCDPISGHTALYWYRQSLGQGLEFLIYFQGNSAPDKSGLPSDRFSAERTGGSVSTLTIQRTQQEDSAVYLCASSFSLAQFFGPGTRLTVL.

A few counts support this clonotype. The CDR3 protein is CSARDWDEQYF. CDR3 sequence (DNA): TGCAGTGCTAGAGATTGGGACGAGCAGTACTTC. This chain links TRBV20-1 with TRBJ2-7; D gene ambiguous. V was cut by 0 bases and J by 5 bases, with 5 bases left in between. Germline V CDR1 and CDR2: DFQATT, SNEGSKA (reference sequence). CDR3 size: 11 residues.

The chain recombines TRBV20-1 with TRBJ1-1; TRBD1 might be the D (5 bases). Germline CDR1 is DFQATT and CDR2 is SNEGSKA (reference sequence). The CDR3 spans 13 residues. V was trimmed by 5 bases and J by 0 bases, leaving 10 bases between them. The CDR3 sequence: CSAPGRMNTEAFF. The CDR3 DNA is TGCAGTGCTCCGGGACGCATGAACACTGAAGCTTTCTTT.

This clonotype was counted ten times or more. This chain connects TRBV28 to TRBJ2-3; D is ambiguous. V lost 1 base and J 6 bases, leaving 11 bases between the germline ends. Germline CDR1 reads MDHEN; CDR2 reads SYDVKM. The CDR3 is 14 amino acids. The CDR3 loop is CASSLLLGRDTQYF. The CDR3 region has the DNA TGTGCCAGCAGTTTATTATTGGGCCGGGATACGCAGTATTTT.

The chain links TRBV5-1 to TRBJ1-2; D not resolved. Germline CDR1 is SGHRS and CDR2 is YFSETQ. The CDR3 consists of 13 residues. Trimming removed 7 bases from V and 4 bases from J, with 14 bases in between. Here the CDR3 reads CASGTADLYGYTF. The CDR3 DNA sequence: TGCGCCAGCGGAACAGCTGATCTCTATGGCTACACCTTC.

V is TRBV7-9 and J is TRBJ1-3, with a possible D match to TRBD1 (6 bases). CDR3 length: 14 amino acids. Germline V gene sequence: CDR1 SEHNR, CDR2 FQNEAQ (reference sequence). The V end lost 5 bases, the J end lost 2 bases, and 10 bases lay between the germline ends. The CDR3 loop is CASSRGTTGNTIYF. The DNA for the CDR3 is TGTGCCAGCAGCAGGGGGACGACTGGAAACACCATATATTTT.

This clonotype was counted at least ten times. The chain links TRBV28 to TRBJ1-1; perhaps TRBD1 as D (6 bases). CDR3 size: 15 residues. Germline-derived CDR1 and CDR2 are MDHEN and SYDVKM. Trimming removed 4 bases from V and 1 base from J, with 13 bases in between. For the CDR3, the DNA is TGTGCCAGCAGTTCACCCGGGGGGGCGAACACTGAAGCTTTCTTT. This codes for CASSSPGGANTEAFF.

This chain connects TRBV6-1 to TRBJ2-1, with a possible D match to TRBD2 (7 bases). CDR1 is MNHNS and CDR2 is SASEGT in the germline V gene. V was cut by 7 bases and J by 9 bases, with 22 bases left in between. The CDR3 is 15 amino acids. CDR3 in DNA: TGTGCCAGCAAGAGAGCGGGACTGAGGGGGAGTGAGCAGTTCTTC. This encodes CASKRAGLRGSEQFF.

The chain couples TRBV30 to TRBJ2-1; D remains unclear. V gave up 2 bases and J gave up 3 bases, with 8 bases separating them. Germline-derived CDR1 and CDR2 are GTSNPN and SVGIG (reference sequence). The CDR3 is made up of 13 amino acids. CDR3 DNA sequence: TGTGCCTGGAGTCGAGAGAACTACAATGAGCAGTTCTTC. Its protein is CAWSRENYNEQFF.